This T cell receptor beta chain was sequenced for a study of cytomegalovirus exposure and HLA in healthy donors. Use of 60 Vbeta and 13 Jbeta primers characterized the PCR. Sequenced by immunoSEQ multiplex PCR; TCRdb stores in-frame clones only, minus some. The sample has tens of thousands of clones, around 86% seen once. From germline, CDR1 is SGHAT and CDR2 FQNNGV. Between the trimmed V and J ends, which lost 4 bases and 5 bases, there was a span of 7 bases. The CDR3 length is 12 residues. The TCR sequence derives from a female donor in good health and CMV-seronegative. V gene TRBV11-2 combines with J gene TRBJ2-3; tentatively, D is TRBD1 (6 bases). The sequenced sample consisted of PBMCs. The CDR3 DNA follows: TGTGCCAGCAGCTCAGGGGTAGATACGCAGTATTTT. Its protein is CASSSGVDTQYF.